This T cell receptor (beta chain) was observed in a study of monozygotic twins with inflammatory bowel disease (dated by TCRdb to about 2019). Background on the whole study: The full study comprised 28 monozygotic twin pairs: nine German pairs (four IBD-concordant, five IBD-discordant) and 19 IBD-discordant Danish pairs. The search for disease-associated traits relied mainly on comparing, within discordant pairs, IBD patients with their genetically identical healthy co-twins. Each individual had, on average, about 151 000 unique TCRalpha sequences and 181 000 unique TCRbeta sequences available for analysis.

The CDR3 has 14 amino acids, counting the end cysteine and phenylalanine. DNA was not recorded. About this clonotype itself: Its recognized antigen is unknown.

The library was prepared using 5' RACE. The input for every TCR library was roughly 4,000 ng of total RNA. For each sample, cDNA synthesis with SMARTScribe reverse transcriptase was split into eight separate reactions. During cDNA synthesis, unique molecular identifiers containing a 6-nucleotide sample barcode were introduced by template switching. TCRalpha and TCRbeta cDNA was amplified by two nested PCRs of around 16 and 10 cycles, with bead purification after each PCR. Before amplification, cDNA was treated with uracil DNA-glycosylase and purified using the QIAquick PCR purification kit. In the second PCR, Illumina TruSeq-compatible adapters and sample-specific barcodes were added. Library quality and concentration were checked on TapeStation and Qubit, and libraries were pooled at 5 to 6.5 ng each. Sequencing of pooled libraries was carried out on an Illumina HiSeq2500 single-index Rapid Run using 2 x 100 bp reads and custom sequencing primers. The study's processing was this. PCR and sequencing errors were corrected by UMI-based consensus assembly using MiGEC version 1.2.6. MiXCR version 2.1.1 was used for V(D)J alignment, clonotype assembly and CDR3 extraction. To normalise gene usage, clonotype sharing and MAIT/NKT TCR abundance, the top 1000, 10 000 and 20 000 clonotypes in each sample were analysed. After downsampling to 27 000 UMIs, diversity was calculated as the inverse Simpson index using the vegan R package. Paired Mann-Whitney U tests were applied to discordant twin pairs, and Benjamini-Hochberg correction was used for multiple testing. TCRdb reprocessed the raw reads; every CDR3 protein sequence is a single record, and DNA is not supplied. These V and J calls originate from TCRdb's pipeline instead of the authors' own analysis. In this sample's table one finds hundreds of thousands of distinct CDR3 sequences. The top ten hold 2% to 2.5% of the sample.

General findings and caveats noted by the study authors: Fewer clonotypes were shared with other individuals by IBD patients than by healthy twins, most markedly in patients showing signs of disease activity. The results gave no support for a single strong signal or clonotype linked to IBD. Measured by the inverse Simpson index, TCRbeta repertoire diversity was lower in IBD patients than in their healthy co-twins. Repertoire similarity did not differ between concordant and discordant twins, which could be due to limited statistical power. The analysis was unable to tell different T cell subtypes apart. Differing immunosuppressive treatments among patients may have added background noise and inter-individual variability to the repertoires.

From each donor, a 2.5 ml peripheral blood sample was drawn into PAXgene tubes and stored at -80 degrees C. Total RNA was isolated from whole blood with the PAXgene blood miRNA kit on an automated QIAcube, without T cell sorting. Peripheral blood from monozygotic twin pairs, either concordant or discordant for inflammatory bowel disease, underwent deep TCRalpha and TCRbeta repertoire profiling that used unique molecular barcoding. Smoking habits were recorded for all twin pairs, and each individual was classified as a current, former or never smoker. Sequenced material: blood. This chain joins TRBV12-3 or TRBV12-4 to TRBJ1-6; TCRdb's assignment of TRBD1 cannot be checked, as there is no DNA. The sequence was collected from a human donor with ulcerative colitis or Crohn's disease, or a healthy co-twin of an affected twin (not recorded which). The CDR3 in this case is CASSTGGRNSPLHF.